One sample yielded the 31 T cell receptor beta chains listed below, sequenced in a study of regulatory T cells in long-lasting Graves disease (dated by TCRdb to about 2021). The time point label, read with the paper, signifies: newly diagnosed GD, antithyroid drugs for less than 3 months. For both TCR sequencing and RNA sequencing, RNA was extracted from PBMCs using TRIzol. Library preparation used multiplex PCR. TCRdb records Illumina HiSeq 4000 as the sequencer. TCR beta libraries were built with iRepertoire HTBI primers and Arm-PCR amplification of CDR3 regions. TCRdb reprocessed the public reads (quality trimming at Q25 with fastp, clone calling with MiXCR) and kept in-frame beta chains. Each CDR3 protein appears once, grouped with its most common genes and DNA. The sample has some 250,000 distinct CDR3 sequences on record, around 19% of them singletons. Of the sample, approximately 15% falls within the top ten clones.

Another study also made use of these data, one on T cells in Graves' hyperthyroidism and ophthalmopathy.

The sequences come from peripheral blood mononuclear cells (PBMCs), collected at new diagnosis, from a patient treated with antithyroid drugs. All receptors come from a woman in her twenties or thirties with Graves disease. Donor details come from another sample of the same person, matched by shared clones.

Ten or more counts support this clonotype. V gene TRBV6-1 combines with J gene TRBJ2-7, with D possibly TRBD2 on 5 matching bases. V lost 5 bases, J lost 0 bases, and 14 bases lay in between. The CDR3 sequence is 15 residues long. The germline CDR1 and CDR2 sequences are MNHNS and SASEGT. The CDR3 spells CASSSRGELSYEQYF. The CDR3 DNA is TGTGCCAGCAGTAGTCGGGGTGAACTCTCCTACGAGCAGTACTTC.

This clonotype was seen repeatedly, ten times or more. V and J are TRBV6-1 and TRBJ1-2; D is undetermined. The germline V gene has CDR1 MNHNS and CDR2 SASEGT. This CDR3 spans 13 amino acids. Trimming cost V 6 bases and J 6 bases, with 14 bases left between them. The DNA of the CDR3 is TGTGCCAGCAGGCTGTTGACGGTTCATGGCTACACCTTC. Translated, it gives CASRLLTVHGYTF.

This clonotype was seen many times. The chain joins TRBV29-1 to TRBJ1-1, with D possibly TRBD1 on 5 matching bases. V was cut by 7 bases and J by 10 bases, with 19 bases left in between. This CDR3 is 12 amino acids long. Germline assignment: CDR1 SQVTM and CDR2 ANQGSEA. The CDR3 protein is CSASGAQVSAFF. In DNA, the CDR3 is TGCAGCGCTTCCGGGGCCCAAGTCTCAGCTTTCTTT.

This clonotype was counted at least ten times. At one end the junction does not follow the germline gene, possibly because of a read error. This chain joins TRBV11-2 and TRBJ1-1; TRBD1 might be the D (5 bases). The CDR3 is made up of 14 amino acids. The V gene's germline CDR1 is SGHAT and CDR2 FQNNGV. CDR3 in amino acids: CASSSGDGDTEAFF. Written as DNA, the CDR3 is TGCGCCAGCAGCTCTGGGGACGGGGACACTGAAGCTTTCTTT.

The table lists this clonotype with many counts. The chain couples TRBV28 to TRBJ2-1; D is ambiguous. Germline V gene sequence: CDR1 MDHEN, CDR2 SYDVKM. V lost 5 bases and J lost 0, with 11 bases in between. The CDR3 length is 15 residues. CDR3 residues: CASSRNPRSYNEQFF. The DNA of the CDR3 is TGTGCCAGCAGTCGGAACCCCCGCTCCTACAATGAGCAGTTCTTC.

In this sample, this clonotype turned up many times. The V and J genes are TRBV12-3 or TRBV12-4 and TRBJ2-3; 7 bases line up with TRBD2. The CDR3 has 15 amino acids. With V trimmed by 7 bases and J by 0 bases, 7 bases remained unmatched. The CDR3 region has the DNA TGTGCCAGCACCCCGGGGGGATCTAGCACAGATACGCAGTATTTT. This gives the protein CASTPGGSSTDTQYF.

The chain couples TRBV5-1 to TRBJ1-5; D unclear. Trimming pared 3 bases from V and 7 bases from J, leaving 14 bases between. This CDR3 is built from 14 residues. Germline V CDR1 and CDR2: SGHRS, YFSETQ. As DNA, the CDR3 is TGCGCCAGCAGCTCCGCCCCGGGATTGCAGCCCCAGCATTTT. Its protein product is CASSSAPGLQPQHF.

This clonotype was counted many times. One junction end disagrees with the germline gene, perhaps due to a read error. This chain joins TRBV4-1 and TRBJ1-4, with D uncertain. The CDR3 spans 15 residues. Per the germline V gene, CDR1 is MGHRA and CDR2 is YSYEKL. The CDR3 bases are TGTGCCAGCAGCCAAGTCGGGCAGACTAATGAAAAACTGTTTTTT. It codes for CASSQVGQTNEKLFF.

This clonotype was recorded at least ten times. The chain couples TRBV11-1 to TRBJ2-1; D call uncertain. The CDR3 is made up of 12 amino acids. Germline V gives CDR1 SGHAT, CDR2 FQDESV (reference sequence). V was shortened by 3 bases and J by 7 bases, with 7 bases between the two germline ends. For the CDR3, the DNA is TGTGCCAGCAGCTTTTGGGTAAATGAGCAGTTCTTC. This gives the protein CASSFWVNEQFF.

This clonotype appeared a few times. This CDR3 is CASSIGGQVAGELFF. The CDR3 DNA reads TGTGCCAGTAGTATAGGCGGACAGGTCGCCGGGGAGCTGTTTTTT. The chain combines TRBV19 with TRBJ2-2, with 7 bases aligning to TRBD1. The CDR3 has 15 residues. V was pared by 1 base and J by 6 bases, with 5 bases of the junction left unmatched. Germline loops: CDR1 LNHDA, CDR2 SQIVND (reference sequence).

This clonotype appeared many times. This chain connects TRBV4-1 to TRBJ2-4, with 8 positions matching TRBD2. Trimming took 3 bases from V and 1 from J; bases not matched to a gene: 8. Germline-derived CDR1 and CDR2 are MGHRA and YSYEKL. The CDR3 runs 17 residues. The DNA for the CDR3 is TGCGCCAGCAGCCACCCGGCGGGGGGAGCCGCCAAAAACATTCAGTACTTC. This sequence encodes CASSHPAGGAAKNIQYF.

This clonotype was recorded at least ten times. The chain uses TRBV27 and TRBJ1-3; unclear D gene. Germline V gene data show CDR1 as MNHEY and CDR2 as SMNVEV (reference sequence). The V and J ends lost 2 bases and 0 bases respectively, with 8 bases between them. The CDR3 length is 15 residues. The CDR3 DNA reads as TGTGCCAGCAGTTTAACCCGAGACTCTGGAAACACCATATATTTT. Translated: CASSLTRDSGNTIYF.

The V and J genes are TRBV4-1 and TRBJ1-1, with a weak D call TRBD1 (5 bases). Trimming removed 4 bases at V and 1 base at J, with 13 bases between. The CDR3 sequence is 15 residues long. Germline values: CDR1 MGHRA, CDR2 YSYEKL. CDR3 sequence (DNA): TGCGCCAGCAGCCTCCGGGACCTACGGAACACTGAAGCTTTCTTT. Residues: CASSLRDLRNTEAFF.

A few counts support this clonotype. For the CDR3, the DNA is TGTGCCAGCAGCGTTGATCTAGCGGGGCCCCTTGCCGAGCAGTTCTTC. This encodes CASSVDLAGPLAEQFF. J is TRBJ2-1 and V is TRBV9; the match to TRBD2 covers 9 bases. Germline trimming cut 2 bases from V and 10 bases from J; bases unmatched to any gene: 13. Germline V CDR1 and CDR2: SGDLS, YYNGEE. The CDR3 runs to 16 residues.

There are many counts of this clonotype. This sequence joins TRBV29-1 and TRBJ2-2; perhaps TRBD2 as D (6 bases). This CDR3 spans 15 amino acids. In germline, CDR1 is SQVTM, CDR2 ANQGSEA. V was shortened by 6 bases and J by 4 bases, with 18 bases between the two germline ends. CDR3: CSVTGGLVSTGELFF. In nucleotides, the CDR3 is TGCAGCGTAACCGGGGGATTGGTTAGCACCGGGGAGCTGTTTTTT.

This clonotype was seen at least ten times. The rearrangement uses TRBV5-1 and TRBJ2-7; perhaps D is TRBD1 or TRBD2 (5 bases each). Germline values: CDR1 SGHRS, CDR2 YFSETQ. The CDR3 runs 17 residues. Trimming took 4 bases from V and 0 from J, leaving 20 bases between them. CDR3: CASSPNYGTEGSYEQYF. The CDR3 DNA reads TGCGCCAGCAGCCCCAACTACGGGACGGAAGGCTCCTACGAGCAGTACTTC.

This clonotype came up many times. The DNA of the CDR3 is TGTGCCAGCAGCACACGACCGGGACAGGGAGCATACGAGCAGTACTTC. The encoded protein is CASSTRPGQGAYEQYF. The chain has TRBV11-2 and TRBJ2-7, with TRBD1 matching 9 bases. The germline gives CDR1 SGHAT, CDR2 FQNNGV. V lost 5 bases to trimming and J lost 4 bases; unmatched junction nucleotides: 12. This CDR3 region has 16 residues. Full variable domain (outside the CDR3, taken from reference TRBV11-2 and TRBJ2-7): EAGVAQSPRYKIIEKRQSVAFWCNPISGHATLYWYQQILGQGPKLLIQFQNNGVVDDSQLPKDRFSAERLKGVDSTLKIQPAKLEDSAVYLCASSTRPGQGAYEQYFGPGTRLTVT.

This clonotype was counted many times. This chain joins TRBV5-6 and TRBJ1-1; 7 nucleotides agree with TRBD1. In germline, CDR1 is SGHDT, CDR2 YYEEEE. This CDR3 spans 15 amino acids. V gave up 4 bases and J gave up 4 bases; unmatched junction bases: 10. In DNA form, the CDR3 reads TGTGCCAGCAGCATTGGACAGGTTTTGAGCACTGAAGCTTTCTTT. Its protein is CASSIGQVLSTEAFF.

Remarks on this clonotype: This likely traces to a read error, being one base from a far larger clone. The rearrangement links TRBV7-2 to TRBJ1-2; D might be TRBD1 (5 bases). Germline CDR1 is SGHTA and CDR2 is FQGNSA. With 3 bases removed from V and 2 bases from J, the gap between germline ends came to 13 bases. This CDR3 region has 15 residues. The CDR3 loop is CASSFGYGGNYGYTF. The CDR3 region has the DNA TGTGCCAGCAGCTTTGGTTACGGGGGGAACTATGGCTACACCTTC. The full variable domain, with the rest looked up from reference TRBV7-2 and TRBJ1-2, is GAGVSQSPSNKVTEKGKDVELRCDPISGHTALYWYRQSLGQGLEFLIYFQGNSAPDKSGLPSDRFSAERTGGSVSTLTIQRTQQEDSAVYLCASSFGYGGNYGYTFGSGTRLTVV.

This clonotype was recorded many times. V is TRBV29-1 and J is TRBJ1-1; D possibly corresponds to TRBD1 (6 bases). Germline V lookup: CDR1 SQVTM, CDR2 ANQGSEA. V was shortened by 7 bases and J by 9 bases, with 18 bases between the two germline ends. The CDR3 consists of 12 residues. The chain's CDR3 is CSAAELGAKAFF. CDR3 DNA: TGCAGCGCCGCCGAGTTGGGGGCCAAAGCTTTCTTT.

This clonotype has ten or more counts. This rearrangement joins TRBV2 to TRBJ2-7, with D perhaps matching TRBD2 (6 bases). This CDR3 has 14 residues. Trimming removed 10 bases at V and 3 bases at J, with 19 bases between. Germline lookup yields CDR1 SNHLY and CDR2 FYNNEI. The CDR3 nucleotides read TGTGCCATCCGCCCTCATCCCGGGAGCTACGAGCAGTACTTC. It encodes CAIRPHPGSYEQYF.

This clonotype was observed many times. This sequence joins TRBV9 and TRBJ1-2; 7 positions agree with TRBD1. The CDR3 is made up of 14 amino acids. Trimming removed 3 bases from V and 5 bases from J; junction bases left unmatched: 7. Germline V CDR1 and CDR2: SGDLS, YYNGEE. CDR3 sequence reads: CASSATQGPYGYTF. The DNA for the CDR3 is TGTGCCAGCAGCGCTACACAGGGGCCTTATGGCTACACCTTC.

At least ten counts were recorded for this clonotype. The V and J genes are TRBV27 and TRBJ1-5; 7 bases map to TRBD1. V lost 6 bases to trimming and J lost 6 bases; unmatched junction nucleotides: 14. CDR1 MNHEY and CDR2 SMNVEV come from the germline V gene (reference sequence). The CDR3 contains 16 residues. Here the CDR3 reads CASSPFPTGSGQPQHF. DNA for the CDR3: TGTGCCAGCAGCCCTTTTCCGACAGGGTCGGGTCAGCCCCAGCATTTT.

This clonotype was seen at least ten times. The chain couples TRBV5-6 to TRBJ1-1; no clear D. The length of the CDR3 is 15 residues. Looked up from germline, CDR1 is SGHDT and CDR2 is YYEEEE. Trimming removed 0 bases at V and 3 bases at J, with 12 bases between. The CDR3 here is CASSLVGGSYTEAFF. CDR3 bases: TGTGCCAGCAGCTTGGTTGGCGGTAGTTACACTGAAGCTTTCTTT.

The chain joins TRBV3-1 to TRBJ2-3; the match to TRBD2 covers 12 bases. This CDR3 is 19 amino acids long. Germline V gene sequence: CDR1 LGHDT, CDR2 YNNKEL (reference sequence). V gave up 0 bases and J gave up 1 base; unmatched junction bases: 8. This CDR3 reads CASSQEELAGGPGTDTQYF. The CDR3 DNA is TGTGCCAGCAGCCAAGAGGAGCTAGCGGGGGGGCCGGGCACAGATACGCAGTATTTT.

This clonotype appeared many times. V and J are TRBV2 and TRBJ1-3; 11 bases agree with TRBD1. V was pared by 6 bases and J by 5 bases, with 6 bases of the junction left unmatched. Germline-derived CDR1 and CDR2 are SNHLY and FYNNEI. The length of the CDR3 is 15 residues. The CDR3 DNA is TGTGCCAGCAGCACCGGGACAGGGGGACGAAACACCATATATTTT. It codes for CASSTGTGGRNTIYF.

There are many counts of this clonotype. V and J are TRBV20-1 and TRBJ2-1, with 12 bases lining up with TRBD2. V was clipped by 5 bases and J by 9 bases; unmatched bases: 17. This CDR3 is 17 amino acids long. Germline CDR1 is DFQATT and CDR2 is SNEGSKA (reference sequence). This chain's CDR3 is CSASSRTSGGFRREQFF. CDR3 coding DNA: TGCAGTGCTTCCTCCCGAACTAGCGGGGGGTTCCGACGTGAGCAGTTCTTC.

A few counts support this clonotype. V gene TRBV6-1 combines with J gene TRBJ2-2; perhaps TRBD2 as D (7 bases). The CDR3 consists of 16 residues. CDR1 and CDR2 (germline): MNHNS, SASEGT. Trimming pared 7 bases from V and 5 bases from J, leaving 20 bases between. The CDR3, as DNA: TGTGCCAGCACCCCTAGGGGGGGCGTTTATACCGGGGAGCTGTTTTTT. Translating it yields CASTPRGGVYTGELFF.

This clonotype was observed many times. The chain's CDR3 is CSFQPGTSNNQRAYNEQFF. CDR3 DNA: TGCAGCTTCCAACCCGGGACTAGCAATAATCAGAGGGCCTACAATGAGCAGTTCTTC. The chain carries TRBV29-1 and TRBJ2-1, with 9 nucleotides matching TRBD2. The V segment lost 8 bases and the J segment 2 bases; nucleotides outside the gene matches: 22. The CDR3 totals 19 residues. Germline CDR1 SQVTM, CDR2 ANQGSEA.

This clonotype was recorded many times. Germline is not matched at one junction end, which may reflect a read error. The rearrangement joins TRBV7-7 to TRBJ1-1, with 7 bases lining up with TRBD1. The CDR3 totals 13 residues. Germline CDR1 SSHAT, CDR2 FNYEAQ (reference sequence). This CDR3 reads CASSLTGDTEAFF. The CDR3, as DNA: TGTGCTAGCAGCCTAACAGGGGACACTGAAGCTTTCTTT.

The V and J genes are TRBV7-2 and TRBJ2-3; D may be TRBD1 or TRBD2 (7 bases each). Germline V gene data show CDR1 as SGHTA and CDR2 as FQGNSA. Trimming took 6 bases from V and 1 from J, leaving 23 bases between them. The CDR3 has 18 residues. CDR3 DNA sequence: TGTGCCAGCAGACCTGGGGGGGGGAGGGGGCGAGGCACAGATACGCAGTATTTT. This sequence encodes CASRPGGGRGRGTDTQYF. The whole variable domain, remainder taken from reference TRBV7-2 and TRBJ2-3, is GAGVSQSPSNKVTEKGKDVELRCDPISGHTALYWYRQSLGQGLEFLIYFQGNSAPDKSGLPSDRFSAERTGGSVSTLTIQRTQQEDSAVYLCASRPGGGRGRGTDTQYFGPGTRLTVL.